This T cell receptor beta chain stems from a study of post-analysis software for immune sequencing data. Study-wide points: Diversity measured as normalized Chao1 was significantly lower in multiple sclerosis patients than in controls. A handful of TRBV segments were significantly more frequent in patients than in controls. TRBV5-6, TRBV5-1 and TRBV20-1 were among these segments.

The V gene lost 6 bases and the J gene lost 4 bases, with 19 bases spanning the gap. The CDR3 loop spans 15 amino acids. This clonotype was detected only a few times. Its target is not known. The authors incorporated unique molecular identifiers into the TCR beta cDNA libraries. cDNA molecules numbering around 500,000 came from roughly 1.1 to 9.2 million T cells. MiXCR, applied by TCRdb to the PCR reads, yields one record per CDR3 protein. The sample consists of roughly 800,000 distinct CDR3 sequences, approximately 57% of them appearing once. The sequencing input was blood. The clonotype comes from a girl between 5 and 17 years old with multiple sclerosis. V usage is TRBV12-3 or TRBV12-4 and J usage is TRBJ2-7; D may match TRBD1 or TRBD2 (5 bases each). The CDR3 DNA reads TGTGCCAGCAGCCCCTCTCTTGGGGGTCGATACGAGCAGTACTTC. Amino acids: CASSPSLGGRYEQYF.